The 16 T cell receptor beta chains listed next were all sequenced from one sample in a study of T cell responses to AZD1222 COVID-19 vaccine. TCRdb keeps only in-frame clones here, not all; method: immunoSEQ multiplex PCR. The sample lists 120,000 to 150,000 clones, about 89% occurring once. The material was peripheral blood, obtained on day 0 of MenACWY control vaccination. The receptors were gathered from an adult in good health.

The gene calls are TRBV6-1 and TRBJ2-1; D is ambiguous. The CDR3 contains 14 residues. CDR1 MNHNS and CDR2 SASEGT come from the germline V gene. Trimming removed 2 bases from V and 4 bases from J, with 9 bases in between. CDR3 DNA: TGTGCCAGCAGTGAACCCCCCCAATACAATGAGCAGTTCTTC. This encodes CASSEPPQYNEQFF.

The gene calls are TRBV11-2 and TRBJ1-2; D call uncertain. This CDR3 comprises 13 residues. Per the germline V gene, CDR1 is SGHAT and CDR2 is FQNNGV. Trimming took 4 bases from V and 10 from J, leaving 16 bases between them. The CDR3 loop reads CASSSSGPPVYTF. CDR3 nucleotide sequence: TGTGCCAGCAGCTCTTCAGGCCCACCCGTCTACACCTTC. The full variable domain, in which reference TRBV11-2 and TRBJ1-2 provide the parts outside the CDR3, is EAGVAQSPRYKIIEKRQSVAFWCNPISGHATLYWYQQILGQGPKLLIQFQNNGVVDDSQLPKDRFSAERLKGVDSTLKIQPAKLEDSAVYLCASSSSGPPVYTFGSGTRLTVV.

The CDR3 region is CAWSVSRVPYYSNQPQHF. The CDR3 DNA reads TGTGCCTGGAGTGTAAGTCGGGTGCCCTACTATAGCAATCAGCCCCAGCATTTT. This chain uses TRBV30 with TRBJ1-5; no reliable D call. Trimming took 0 bases from V and 0 from J, leaving 18 bases between them. CDR3 length: 18 residues. The germline gives CDR1 GTSNPN, CDR2 SVGIG (reference sequence). Based on the CDR3 plus reference TRBV30 and TRBJ1-5, the full variable domain is SQTIHQWPATLVQPVGSPLSLECTVEGTSNPNLYWYRQAAGRGLQLLFYSVGIGQISSEVPQNLSASRPQDRQFILSSKKLLLSDSGFYLCAWSVSRVPYYSNQPQHFGDGTRLSIL.

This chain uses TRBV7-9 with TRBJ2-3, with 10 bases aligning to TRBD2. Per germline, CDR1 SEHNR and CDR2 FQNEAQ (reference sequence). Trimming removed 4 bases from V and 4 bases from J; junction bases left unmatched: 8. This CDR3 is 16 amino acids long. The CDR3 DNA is TGTGCCAGCAGCTCGCCGGCTAGCGGGAGCCCAGATACGCAGTATTTT. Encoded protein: CASSSPASGSPDTQYF.

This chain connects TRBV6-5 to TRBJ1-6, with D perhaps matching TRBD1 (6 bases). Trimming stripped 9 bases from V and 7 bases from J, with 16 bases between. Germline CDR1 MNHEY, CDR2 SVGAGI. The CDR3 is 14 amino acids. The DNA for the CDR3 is TGTGCCAGTCTCAGGGGACCGATCAATTCACCCCTCCACTTT. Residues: CASLRGPINSPLHF.

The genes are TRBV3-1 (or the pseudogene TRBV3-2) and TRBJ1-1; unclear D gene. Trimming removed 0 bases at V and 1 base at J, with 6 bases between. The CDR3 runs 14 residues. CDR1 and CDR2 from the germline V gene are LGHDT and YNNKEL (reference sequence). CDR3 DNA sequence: TGTGCCAGCAGCCAAGATCTCACGAACACTGAAGCTTTCTTT. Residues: CASSQDLTNTEAFF.

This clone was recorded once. The DNA of the CDR3 is TGTGCCAGCAGTGAGGGGAATTCACCCCTCCACTTT. Protein sequence: CASSEGNSPLHF. The rearrangement joins TRBV6-1 to TRBJ1-6; no clear D gene. This CDR3 spans 12 amino acids. Germline lookup yields CDR1 MNHNS and CDR2 SASEGT. V was pared by 3 bases and J by 7 bases, with 4 bases between.

The CDR3 nucleotides are TGTGCCAGCAGCCAAGGACTTCGGGGGAGGGACCCCTACAATGAGCAGTTCTTC. This codes for CASSQGLRGRDPYNEQFF. The V call is TRBV14, the J call TRBJ2-1, with TRBD2 identical over 7 bases. The CDR3 runs to 18 residues. V lost 1 base and J lost 2; bases outside the gene matches: 11. Looked up from germline, CDR1 is SGHDN and CDR2 is FVKESK.

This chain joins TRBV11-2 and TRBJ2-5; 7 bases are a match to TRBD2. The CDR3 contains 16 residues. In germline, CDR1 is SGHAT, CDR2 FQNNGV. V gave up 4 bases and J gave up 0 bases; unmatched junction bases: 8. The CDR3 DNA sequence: TGTGCCAGCAGCTGGGTGAGCGGGGAGTACCAAGAGACCCAGTACTTC. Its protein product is CASSWVSGEYQETQYF.

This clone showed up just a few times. This chain's CDR3 is CASSQSDRRGNQPQHF. The CDR3 coding sequence is TGCGCCAGCAGTCAATCGGACAGGAGGGGCAATCAGCCCCAGCATTTT. The rearrangement joins TRBV23-1 to TRBJ1-5; the match to TRBD1 covers 7 bases. TRBV23-1 counts as an open reading frame of uncertain function. The CDR3 is 16 residues long. Trimming at V came to 0 bases and at J to 2 bases, leaving 4 bases not matched to a gene.

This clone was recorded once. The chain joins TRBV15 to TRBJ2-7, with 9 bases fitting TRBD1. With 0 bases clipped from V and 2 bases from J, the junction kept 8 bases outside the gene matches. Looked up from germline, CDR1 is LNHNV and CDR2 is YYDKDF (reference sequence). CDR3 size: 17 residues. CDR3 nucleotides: TGTGCCACCAGCAGAGATGGGGTGCGACAGGGGGCCTACGAGCAGTACTTC. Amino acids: CATSRDGVRQGAYEQYF.

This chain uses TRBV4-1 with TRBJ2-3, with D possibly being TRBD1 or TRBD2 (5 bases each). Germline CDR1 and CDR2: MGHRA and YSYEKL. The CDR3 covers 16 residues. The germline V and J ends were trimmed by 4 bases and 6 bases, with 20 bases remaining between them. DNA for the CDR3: TGCGCCAGCAGCCCGCCCATGGGACCAACACATGATACGCAGTATTTT. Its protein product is CASSPPMGPTHDTQYF.

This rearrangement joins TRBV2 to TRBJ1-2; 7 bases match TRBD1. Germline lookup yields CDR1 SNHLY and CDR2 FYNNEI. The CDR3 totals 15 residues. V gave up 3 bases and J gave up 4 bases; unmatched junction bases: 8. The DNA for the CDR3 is TGTGCCAGCAGTGATTTACTACAGGGGCCCTATGGCTACACCTTC. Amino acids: CASSDLLQGPYGYTF.

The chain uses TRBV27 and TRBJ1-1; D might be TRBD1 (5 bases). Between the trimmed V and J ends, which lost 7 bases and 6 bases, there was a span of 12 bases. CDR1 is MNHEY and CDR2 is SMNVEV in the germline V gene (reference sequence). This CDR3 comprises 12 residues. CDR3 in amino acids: CASIGRGPEAFF. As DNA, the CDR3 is TGTGCCAGCATAGGGCGGGGCCCTGAAGCTTTCTTT.

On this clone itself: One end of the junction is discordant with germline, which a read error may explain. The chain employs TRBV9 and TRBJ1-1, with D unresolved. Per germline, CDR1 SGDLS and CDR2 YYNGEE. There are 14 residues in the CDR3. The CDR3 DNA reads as TGTGCAAGCAGACCCGTATTGGCGGGGAGTGAAGCTTTCTTT. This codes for CASRPVLAGSEAFF.

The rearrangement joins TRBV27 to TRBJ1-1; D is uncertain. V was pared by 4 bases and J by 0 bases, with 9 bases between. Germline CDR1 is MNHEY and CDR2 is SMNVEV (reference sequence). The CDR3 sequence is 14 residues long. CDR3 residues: CASSSTVVNTEAFF. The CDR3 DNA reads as TGTGCCAGCAGTTCGACGGTCGTGAACACTGAAGCTTTCTTT.